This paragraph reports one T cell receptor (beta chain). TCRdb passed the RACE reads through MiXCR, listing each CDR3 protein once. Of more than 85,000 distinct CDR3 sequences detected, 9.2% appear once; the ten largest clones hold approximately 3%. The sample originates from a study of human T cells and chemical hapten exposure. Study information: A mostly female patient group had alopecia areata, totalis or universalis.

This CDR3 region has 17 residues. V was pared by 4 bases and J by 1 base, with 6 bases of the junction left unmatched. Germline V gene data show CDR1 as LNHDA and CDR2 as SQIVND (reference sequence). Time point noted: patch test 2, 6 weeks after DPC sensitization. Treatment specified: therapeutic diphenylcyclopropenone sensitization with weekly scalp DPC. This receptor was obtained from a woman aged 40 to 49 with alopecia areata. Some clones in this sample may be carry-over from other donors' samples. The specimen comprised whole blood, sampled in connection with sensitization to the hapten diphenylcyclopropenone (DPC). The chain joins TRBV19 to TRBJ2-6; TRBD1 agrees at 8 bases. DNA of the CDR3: TGTGCCAGTAGTACCAGGGGGCGCGCTTCTGGGGCCAACGTCCTGACTTTC. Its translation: CASSTRGRASGANVLTF.